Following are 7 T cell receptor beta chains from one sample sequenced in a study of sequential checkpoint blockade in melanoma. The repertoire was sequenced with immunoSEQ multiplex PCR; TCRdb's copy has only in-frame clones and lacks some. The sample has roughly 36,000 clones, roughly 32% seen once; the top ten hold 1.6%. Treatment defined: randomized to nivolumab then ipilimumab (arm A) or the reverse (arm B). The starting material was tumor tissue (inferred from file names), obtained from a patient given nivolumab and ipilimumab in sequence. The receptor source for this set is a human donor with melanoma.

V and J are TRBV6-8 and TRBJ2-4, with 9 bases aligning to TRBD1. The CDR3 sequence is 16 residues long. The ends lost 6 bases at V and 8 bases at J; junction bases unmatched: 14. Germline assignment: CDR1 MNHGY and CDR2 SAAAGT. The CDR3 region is CASSPGTGNLGDIQYF. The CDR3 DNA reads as TGTGCCAGCAGCCCCGGGACAGGGAATTTAGGGGACATTCAGTACTTC.

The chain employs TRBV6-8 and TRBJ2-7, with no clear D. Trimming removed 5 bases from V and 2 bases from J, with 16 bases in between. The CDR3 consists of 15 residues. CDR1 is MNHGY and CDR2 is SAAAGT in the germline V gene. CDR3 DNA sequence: TGTGCCAGCAGTGAGAGAGAGGCCCTTCCCTACGAGCAGTACTTC. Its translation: CASSEREALPYEQYF.

The CDR3 protein is CASSYSRLQSSYNSPLHF. The CDR3 DNA reads TGTGCCAGCAGTTACTCGAGGCTACAGAGCTCCTATAATTCACCCCTCCACTTT. The chain combines TRBV6-8 with TRBJ1-6, with D hard to call. The CDR3 totals 18 residues. V was shortened by 0 bases and J by 0 bases, with 12 bases between the two germline ends. CDR1 is MNHGY, CDR2 SAAAGT, per germline.

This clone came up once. Here the CDR3 DNA reads TGTGCCAGTAGTATCACCGGGACCAGGGTCCTGACTTTC. Residues: CASSITGTRVLTF. The chain recombines TRBV19 with TRBJ2-6, with D tentatively TRBD1 or TRBD2 (5 bases each). Germline V gives CDR1 LNHDA, CDR2 SQIVND (reference sequence). The ends were cut back, 3 bases at V and 13 bases at J, with 13 bases in the middle. This CDR3 spans 13 amino acids.

CDR3 sequence reads: CASSLGAQETQYF. The CDR3 region has the DNA TGTGCCAGCAGTTTAGGGGCACAAGAGACCCAGTACTTC. V usage is TRBV27 and J usage is TRBJ2-5; D is possibly TRBD1 (5 bases). V was trimmed by 2 bases and J by 2 bases, leaving 6 bases between them. Germline CDR1 is MNHEY and CDR2 is SMNVEV (reference sequence). The CDR3 has 13 residues.

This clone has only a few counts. The CDR3 DNA follows: TGTGCTAGTGGTTTAGACCCTAATCAGCCCCAGCATTTT. As protein: CASGLDPNQPQHF. This chain joins TRBV12-5 and TRBJ1-5; D uncertain. Germline values: CDR1 LGHNT, CDR2 FRNRAP. The CDR3 is 13 residues long. V lost 3 bases and J lost 4, with 7 bases in between.

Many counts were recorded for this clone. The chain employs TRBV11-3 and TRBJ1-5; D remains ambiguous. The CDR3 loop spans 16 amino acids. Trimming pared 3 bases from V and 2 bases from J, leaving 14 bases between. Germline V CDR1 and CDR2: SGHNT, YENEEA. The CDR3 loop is CASSFVWGGGNQPQHF. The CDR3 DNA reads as TGTGCCAGCAGCTTTGTCTGGGGAGGCGGCAATCAGCCCCAGCATTTT.